This is a list of T cell receptor beta chains from one sample in a study of blood T cells in healthy people across ages. TCRdb itself ran the 5' RACE reads through MiXCR, one entry per CDR3 protein. The repertoire consists of about 680,000 distinct CDR3 sequences, with 45% to 50% occurring once and the leading ten covering roughly 31%. Sequencing was performed on blood. These receptors were obtained from a woman in her sixties or seventies in good health. CDR3s include the opening cysteine and the closing phenylalanine or tryptophan. D genes are given only for firm matches. Rows give clone size only sometimes, using once, few, many, or a class for an expanded clone.

j_gene,abundance,d_gene,v_gene,CDR3aa
NA,NA,NA,TRBV5-1,CASSLNFGSSTYNEQYF
TRBJ2-1,few,TRBD2,TRBV10-3,CAIKKASGISYNEQFF
TRBJ2-1,few,NA,TRBV20-1,CSARNSVGLNEQFF
TRBJ2-7,few,TRBD1,TRBV27,CASSSSGQGKDYEQYF
TRBJ2-1,few,NA,TRBV6-1,CASTQIYNEQFF
TRBJ2-7,NA,NA,TRBV20-1,CSAAGVVYEQYF
TRBJ2-3,NA,NA,TRBV6-2/TRBV6-3,CASSYPILGEPASTDTQYF
TRBJ2-1,few,TRBD2,TRBV9,CASSVAGGPWEFF
TRBJ2-4,NA,NA,TRBV7-9,CASSSTGGDRDIQYF
NA,few,TRBD2,TRBV24-1,CATSDPGPGTSGSRTYNEQYF
TRBJ2-1,NA,TRBD1,TRBV7-6,CASSMGQGAGNEQFF
TRBJ2-1,NA,TRBD2,TRBV7-3,CASSSGTSGRLEQFF
TRBJ2-7,NA,NA,TRBV7-9,CASTITGSQDEQYF
TRBJ1-5,NA,NA,TRBV7-2,CASSLVLDQPQHF
TRBJ2-7,NA,NA,TRBV7-2,CASSCDPSYEQYF
TRBJ2-6,many,NA,TRBV7-2,CASSLGGSPGANVLTF
TRBJ2-6,NA,NA,TRBV7-9,CASSLVGASGANVLTF
TRBJ2-5,many,TRBD2,TRBV10-3,CAISESMASGDHNEQYF
TRBJ2-5,NA,TRBD2,TRBV20-1,CSARASGLQETQYF
TRBJ1-2,NA,NA,TRBV7-2,CASSSGGGAWIYGYTF
TRBJ2-3,many,NA,TRBV29-1,CSVSRADTQYF
TRBJ2-7,NA,NA,TRBV6-5,CASRRTQNEQYF
TRBJ2-1,few,NA,TRBV20-1,CSASGVHNEQFF
TRBJ2-7,few,NA,TRBV12-3/TRBV12-4,CASSLGGPSYYEQYF
TRBJ2-7,many,TRBD1,TRBV29-1,CSVLGQGGLRYEQYF
TRBJ1-2,few,TRBD1,TRBV29-1,CSVAGQTLGYTF
TRBJ2-3,NA,TRBD1,TRBV4-2,CASSQGGDREADTQYF
TRBJ2-1,NA,NA,TRBV5-4,CASSSTPNEQFF
TRBJ1-5,NA,NA,TRBV30,CAWSGSVTSQPQHF
TRBJ2-7,NA,TRBD1,TRBV25-1,CASSWGRETGNYEQYF